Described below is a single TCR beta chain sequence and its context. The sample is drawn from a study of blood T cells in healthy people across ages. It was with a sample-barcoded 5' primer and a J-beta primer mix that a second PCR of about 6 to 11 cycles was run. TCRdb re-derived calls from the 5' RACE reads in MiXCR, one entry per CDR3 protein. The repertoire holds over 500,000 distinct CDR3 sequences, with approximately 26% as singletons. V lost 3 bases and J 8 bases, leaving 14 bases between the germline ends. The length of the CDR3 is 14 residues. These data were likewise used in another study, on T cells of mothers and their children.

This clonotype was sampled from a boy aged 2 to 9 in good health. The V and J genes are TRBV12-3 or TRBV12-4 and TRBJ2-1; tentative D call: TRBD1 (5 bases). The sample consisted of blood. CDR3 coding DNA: TGTGCCAGCAGTTTGGCCCCAGGGCTTGATGAGCAGTTCTTC. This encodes CASSLAPGLDEQFF.